The entry below gives a single TCR beta chain sequence along with its context. The sample comes from a study of T cells in localized non-small cell lung cancer. TCRdb keeps only in-frame clones here, not all; method: immunoSEQ multiplex PCR. Counted here are about 33,000 clones, about nine tenths occurring once; the ten biggest clones make up approximately 4%. From germline, CDR1 is MNHNS and CDR2 SASEGT. The V end lost 4 bases, the J end lost 3 bases, and 9 bases lay between the germline ends. There are 13 residues in the CDR3. V gene TRBV6-1 combines with J gene TRBJ1-1; the D is unclear. The source is a male donor at least 60 years old with stage III lung adenocarcinoma. Source: peripheral blood, taken before any cancer treatment. As DNA, the CDR3 is TGTGCCAGCAGTGGGAGGGAGGACACTGAAGCTTTCTTT. This codes for CASSGREDTEAFF.